This T cell receptor (beta chain) appears in the sequencing data of a study of blood T cell repertoires in COVID-19. This clone was observed a few times. Losses at the gene ends were 5 bases for V and 14 bases for J; bases not matched to a gene: 6. The germline V gene encodes CDR1 LNHDA and CDR2 SQIVND (reference sequence). This CDR3 contains 11 residues. The method was immunoSEQ multiplex PCR; TCRdb's version includes in-frame clones alone and lacks a portion of them. This sample has about 210,000 clones, with approximately 86% found just once. Sequencing input: peripheral blood. The clonotype was recovered from a man in his 60s with acute or convalescent COVID-19. The chain joins TRBV19 to TRBJ2-3, with 8 bases fitting TRBD2. CDR3 in amino acids: CASSPGLAPYF. The CDR3 region has the DNA TGTGCCAGTAGTCCCGGACTAGCCCCGTATTTT.